The entry below describes one TCR beta chain. Its antigen is as yet unknown. Cells sorted by CD45RO/CCR7/CD25/CD127/CD95/CD27 comprised CD4+ naive, central memory, regulatory and stem cell-like memory cells. Per the germline V gene, CDR1 is SQVTM and CDR2 is ANQGSEA. Trimming removed 6 bases from V and 4 bases from J, with 15 bases in between. The CDR3 covers 13 residues. The data stem from a study of beta chain features in type 1 diabetes. Regarding the study as a whole: More deletions and fewer insertions at VDJ junctions were found in patients with type 1 diabetes. Shorter TCRB CDR3s, moderately but significantly so, marked every one of the four CD4+ subsets in Type 1 diabetes patients.

Reverse transcription of all isolated RNA meant that expressed TCRB transcripts were sequenced. Regulatory, naive and central memory T cell samples averaged about 3.57 million reads. Sequencing used immunoSEQ multiplex PCR; TCRdb keeps in-frame clones, though not all of them. The repertoire has roughly 140,000 clones, about 51% of them found once; the top ten carry around 0.39%. The source material was Tregs from blood. The gene calls are TRBV29-1 and TRBJ1-2; D may be TRBD1 (5 bases). This TCR was recovered from a man younger than 35 in good health. The chain's CDR3 is CSVFAGGIYGYTF. Here the CDR3 DNA reads TGCAGCGTCTTCGCGGGGGGAATCTATGGCTACACCTTC.